This T cell receptor beta chain is from a study of radiotherapy plus CTLA-4 blockade in lung cancer. Looking at the study overall: Objective responses were observed in 15% to 20% of patients, and disease control was achieved by approximately 30%. General study findings and limits: Early blood T cell clone dynamics, with interferon-beta, were reported to best predict response. Radiotherapy with ipilimumab was followed by blood expansion of tumor-derived clones.

Alongside CTLA-4 blockade with ipilimumab, patients with chemo-refractory metastatic non-small-cell lung cancer received focal radiation. Worth noting for this clone: Antigen unknown.

The assay was immunoSEQ multiplex PCR, and TCRdb's table has in-frame clones only and misses some. The sample contains approximately 100,000 clones, approximately 81% of which appear only once. From germline, CDR1 is SGHRS and CDR2 YFSETQ. V was shortened by 1 base and J by 3 bases, with 10 bases between the two germline ends. This CDR3 is 14 amino acids long. Sequences were derived from peripheral blood, sampled from a patient treated with radiotherapy plus ipilimumab. The chain joins TRBV5-1 to TRBJ2-5, with D perhaps matching TRBD1 (6 bases). The clonotype originates from a human donor with non-small cell lung cancer that progressed on radiotherapy plus ipilimumab. Some clones in this sample may be carry-over from other donors' samples. CDR3 DNA sequence: TGCGCCAGCAGCTTGATGGGGGCCGAAGAGACCCAGTACTTC. Translation gives CASSLMGAEETQYF.